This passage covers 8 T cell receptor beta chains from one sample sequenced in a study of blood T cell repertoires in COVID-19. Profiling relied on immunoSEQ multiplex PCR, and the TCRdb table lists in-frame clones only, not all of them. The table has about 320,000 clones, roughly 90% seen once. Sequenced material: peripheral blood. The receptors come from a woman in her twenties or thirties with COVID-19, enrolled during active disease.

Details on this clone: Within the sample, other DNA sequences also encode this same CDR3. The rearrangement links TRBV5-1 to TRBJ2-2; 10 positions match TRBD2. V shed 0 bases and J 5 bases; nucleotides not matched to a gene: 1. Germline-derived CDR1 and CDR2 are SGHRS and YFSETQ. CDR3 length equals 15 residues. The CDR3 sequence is CASSLELAGTGELFF. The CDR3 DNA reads TGCGCCAGCAGCTTGGAACTAGCGGGGACCGGGGAGCTGTTTTTT.

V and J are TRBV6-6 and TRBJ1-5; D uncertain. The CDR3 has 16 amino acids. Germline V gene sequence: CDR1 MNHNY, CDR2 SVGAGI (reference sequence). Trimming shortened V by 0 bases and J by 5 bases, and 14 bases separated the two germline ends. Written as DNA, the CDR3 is TGTGCCAGCAGTTACTCGATGTCCAGGTCGGATCAGCCCCAGCATTTT. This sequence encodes CASSYSMSRSDQPQHF.

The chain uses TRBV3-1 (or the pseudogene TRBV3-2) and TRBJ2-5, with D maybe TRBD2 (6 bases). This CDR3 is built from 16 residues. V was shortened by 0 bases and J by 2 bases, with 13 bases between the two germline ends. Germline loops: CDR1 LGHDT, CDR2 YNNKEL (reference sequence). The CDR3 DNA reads TGTGCCAGCAGCCAAGATCCCGGGACTCTGCAAGAGACCCAGTACTTC. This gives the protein CASSQDPGTLQETQYF.

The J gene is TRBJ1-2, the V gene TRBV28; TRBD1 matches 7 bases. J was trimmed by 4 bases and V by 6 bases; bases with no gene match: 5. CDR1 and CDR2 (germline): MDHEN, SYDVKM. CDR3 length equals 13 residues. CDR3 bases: TGTGCCAGCAGGCTCGGGACAGCCTATGGCTACACCTTC. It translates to CASRLGTAYGYTF.

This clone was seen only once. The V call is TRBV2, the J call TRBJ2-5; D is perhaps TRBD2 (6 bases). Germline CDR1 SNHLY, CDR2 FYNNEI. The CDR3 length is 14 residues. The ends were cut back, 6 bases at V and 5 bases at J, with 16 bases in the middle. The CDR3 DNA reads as TGTGCCAGCAGAGTAGCGGACGCATGGGAGACCCAGTACTTC. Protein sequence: CASRVADAWETQYF.

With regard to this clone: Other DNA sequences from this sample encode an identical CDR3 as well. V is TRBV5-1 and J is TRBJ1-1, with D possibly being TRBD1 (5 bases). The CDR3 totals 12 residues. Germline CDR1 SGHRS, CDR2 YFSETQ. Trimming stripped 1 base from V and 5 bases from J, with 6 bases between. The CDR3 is CASSLQGTEAFF. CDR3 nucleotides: TGCGCCAGCAGCTTGCAGGGAACTGAAGCTTTCTTT.

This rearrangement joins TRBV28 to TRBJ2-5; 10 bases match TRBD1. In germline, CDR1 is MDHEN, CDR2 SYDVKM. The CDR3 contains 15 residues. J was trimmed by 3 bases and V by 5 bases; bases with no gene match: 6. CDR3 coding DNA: TGTGCCAGCAGTAGCGACAGGGGGCTGAAAGAGACCCAGTACTTC. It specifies CASSSDRGLKETQYF.

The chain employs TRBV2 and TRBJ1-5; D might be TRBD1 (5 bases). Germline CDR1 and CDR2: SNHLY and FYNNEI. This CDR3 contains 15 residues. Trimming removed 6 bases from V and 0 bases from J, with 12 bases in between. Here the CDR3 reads CASRLQDLSNQPQHF. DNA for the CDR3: TGTGCCAGCAGGCTACAGGACCTTAGCAATCAGCCCCAGCATTTT.